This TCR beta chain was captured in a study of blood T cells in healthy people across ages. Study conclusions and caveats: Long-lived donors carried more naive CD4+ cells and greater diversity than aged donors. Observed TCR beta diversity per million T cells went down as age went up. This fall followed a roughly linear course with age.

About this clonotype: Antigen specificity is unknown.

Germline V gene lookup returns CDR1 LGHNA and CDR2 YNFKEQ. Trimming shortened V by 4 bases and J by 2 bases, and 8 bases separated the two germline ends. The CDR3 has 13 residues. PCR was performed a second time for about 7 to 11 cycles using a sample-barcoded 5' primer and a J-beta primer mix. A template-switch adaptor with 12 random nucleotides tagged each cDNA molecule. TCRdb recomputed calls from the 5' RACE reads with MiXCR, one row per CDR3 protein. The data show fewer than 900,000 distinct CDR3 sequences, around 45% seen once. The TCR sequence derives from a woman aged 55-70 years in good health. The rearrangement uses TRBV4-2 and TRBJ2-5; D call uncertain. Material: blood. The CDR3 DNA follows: TGTGCCAGCAGCCGCTTTGGACAAGAGACCCAGTACTTC. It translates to CASSRFGQETQYF.